This entry is about one T cell receptor beta chain. The source of the sample is a study of technical replicates of blood from a handful of donors. The assay was immunoSEQ multiplex PCR, and TCRdb's table has in-frame clones only and misses some. The sample shows 90,000 to 100,000 clones, 90% to 96% of them seen only once. This TCR was sampled from a human donor in good health. Sequenced sample: T cells isolated from PBMCs.

For the CDR3, the DNA is TGTGCCAGCGGGGGGTATGACTACGAGCAGTACTTC. Encoded protein: CASGGYDYEQYF. The chain couples TRBV6-1 to TRBJ2-7; the D gene is possibly TRBD2 (6 bases). The CDR3 is 12 residues long. V shed 8 bases and J shed 3 bases, with 11 bases lying between them. Germline values: CDR1 MNHNS, CDR2 SASEGT.